This TCR beta chain derives from a study of blood T cell repertoires in COVID-19. Study context: T cells, B-cell-depleted T cells, or PBMCs supplied cDNA or gDNA.

Sequencing was performed with immunoSEQ multiplex PCR; in TCRdb, only in-frame clones are kept and a portion is missing. Of around 150,000 clones in the sample, 65% to 90% were seen once. This clone was seen just once. The CDR3 consists of 15 residues. V shed 1 base, J shed 1 base, and the junction held 0 bases outside the gene matches. Germline V CDR1 and CDR2: LNHNV, YYDKDF (reference sequence). V and J are TRBV15 and TRBJ2-7; 11 bases are a match to TRBD2. The sample consisted of peripheral blood. This TCR came from a man between 65 and 85 years old with acute or convalescent COVID-19. This CDR3 is CATSRGLAGSYEQYF. The CDR3 nucleotides read TGTGCCACCAGCAGAGGACTAGCGGGATCCTACGAGCAGTACTTC.